These T cell receptor beta chains were read from a single sample in a study of T cell changes during pregnancy in multiple sclerosis. TCRdb's table, derived via immunoSEQ multiplex PCR, lists solely in-frame clones and lacks some. The profile shows about 15,000 clones, approximately 95% of them singletons. The sequenced sample was peripheral blood, obtained in the third trimester of pregnancy. All receptors derive from a female donor with multiple sclerosis, enrolled in a pregnancy study. CDR3s include the opening cysteine and the closing phenylalanine or tryptophan. D genes are given only for firm matches. The size field is filled for only some rows; it gives once, few, many or a size class.

V gene: TRBV6-5; J gene: TRBJ1-2; clone size: .; D gene: .; CDR3 protein: CASSYSYGENYGYTF; CDR3 DNA: TGTGCCAGCAGTTACTCGTACGGGGAGAACTATGGCTACACCTTC
V gene: TRBV5-1; J gene: TRBJ2-1; clone size: .; D gene: TRBD1; CDR3 protein: CASSLALGQGYEQFF; CDR3 DNA: TGCGCCAGCAGCTTGGCCCTGGGACAGGGGTATGAGCAGTTCTTC
V gene: TRBV11-2; J gene: TRBJ2-7; clone size: .; D gene: TRBD1; CDR3 protein: CASSRRTGRYEQYF; CDR3 DNA: TGTGCCAGCAGCCGACGGACAGGCCGTTACGAGCAGTACTTC
V gene: TRBV25-1; J gene: TRBJ1-4; clone size: .; D gene: TRBD1; CDR3 protein: CASSTGGGEKLFF; CDR3 DNA: TGTGCCAGCAGCACAGGGGGCGGTGAAAAACTGTTTTTT
V gene: TRBV18; J gene: TRBJ2-5; clone size: .; D gene: .; CDR3 protein: CASSPPASPTQYF; CDR3 DNA: TGTGCCAGCTCACCACCGGCCTCCCCGACCCAGTACTTC
V gene: TRBV19; J gene: TRBJ2-7; clone size: .; D gene: .; CDR3 protein: CATSARRRVRSYEQYF; CDR3 DNA: TGTGCCACCTCAGCCCGGCGGCGGGTAAGGTCCTACGAGCAGTACTTC
V gene: TRBV19; J gene: TRBJ2-3; clone size: .; D gene: .; CDR3 protein: CASSILGASTDTQYF; CDR3 DNA: TGTGCCAGTAGTATACTTGGGGCTAGCACAGATACGCAGTATTTT
V gene: TRBV14; J gene: TRBJ2-1; clone size: .; D gene: TRBD2; CDR3 protein: CASSPPGLAWNEQFF; CDR3 DNA: TGTGCCAGCAGCCCGCCGGGACTAGCGTGGAATGAGCAGTTCTTC
V gene: TRBV7-2; J gene: TRBJ2-7; clone size: .; D gene: TRBD1; CDR3 protein: CASRTSRGRNEQYF; CDR3 DNA: TGTGCCAGCCGAACCTCCAGGGGGCGAAACGAGCAGTACTTC
V gene: TRBV6-4; J gene: TRBJ1-6; clone size: .; D gene: .; CDR3 protein: CASGGDSYNSPLHF; CDR3 DNA: TGTGCCAGCGGAGGAGACTCCTATAATTCACCCCTCCACTTT
V gene: TRBV5-1; J gene: TRBJ2-5; clone size: .; D gene: .; CDR3 protein: CASSANRVGETQYF; CDR3 DNA: TGCGCCAGCAGCGCGAACAGGGTCGGGGAGACCCAGTACTTC
V gene: TRBV5-4; J gene: TRBJ2-1; clone size: once; D gene: TRBD2; CDR3 protein: CASRAGTSNNEQFF; CDR3 DNA: TGTGCCAGCAGAGCCGGGACTAGCAACAATGAGCAGTTCTTC